The rows below give T cell receptor beta chains drawn from one sample of a study of OX40 agonist ivuxolimab in advanced cancers. Here immunoSEQ multiplex PCR was the method, and the copy in TCRdb shows in-frame clones only, minus some. The sample records tens of thousands of clones, about nine tenths being singletons. The sequenced sample was CD4+ or CD8+ T cells sorted from blood, obtained in a trial of the OX40 agonist ivuxolimab. The receptors were gathered from an adult with an advanced solid tumor such as melanoma, head and neck, liver or kidney cancer. The conserved cysteine and the conserved F or W are not part of the CDR3 here. The D gene is left open where the match is weak. Size tells how often a clone was seen (once, few, many) or the class of an expanded clone, and some rows leave it out.

V gene	D gene	J gene	clone size	CDR3 protein
TRBV7-2	-	TRBJ2-2	-	ASRGGDTGELF
TRBV6-5	-	TRBJ1-2	-	ASSPHIRYGYT
TRBV27	-	TRBJ1-1	-	ASSLSSWTEAF
TRBV13	TRBD2	TRBJ2-1	-	ASSLGSSGFNEQF
TRBV7-8	TRBD2	TRBJ2-7	-	ASSPGLAGDSYEQY
TRBV7-8	-	TRBJ1-4	-	ASSPGGHVF
TRBV6-5	-	TRBJ2-7	-	ASSGRDIPYEQY
TRBV5-4	-	TRBJ1-2	-	ASSLSTVSNYGYT
TRBV6-6	-	TRBJ1-1	-	ASSYSEAF
TRBV19	TRBD1	TRBJ2-5	few	ASSSRTGGRETQY
TRBV11-2	-	TRBJ2-3	once	ASSLTAGGTDTQY
TRBV9	-	TRBJ2-3	-	ASSKVSGRSADTQY
TRBV4-2	-	TRBJ1-2	-	ASSQEYSEDYGYT
TRBV19	-	TRBJ2-1	-	ASSPGLSSHNEQF
TRBV7-9	TRBD1	TRBJ2-1	-	ASLGGKARNEQF
TRBV7-9	-	TRBJ2-7	-	ASSLGGGYEQY
TRBV11-2	TRBD2	TRBJ2-7	-	ASSLGLAGTYEQY
TRBV5-1	-	TRBJ1-2	-	ASSLVGGDYGYT
TRBV7-9	-	TRBJ2-3	-	ASKGGMTDTQY
TRBV6-5	-	TRBJ2-5	-	ASSYSANKGETQY
TRBV4-1	-	TRBJ2-7	-	ASSHPWSGGSSSSYEQY
TRBV6-5	TRBD2	TRBJ2-1	once	ASSSTSGATNEQF
TRBV30	-	TRBJ2-1	few	AWKYYNNEQF
TRBV2	-	TRBJ2-7	-	ASIGYEQY
TRBV7-8	TRBD2	TRBJ2-1	-	ASSLETSGRALYNEQF
TRBV5-1	-	TRBJ1-1	-	ASSWGAGPNTEAF
TRBV9	TRBD2	TRBJ2-1	once	ASSVGPAGGNNEQF
TRBV5-6	-	TRBJ2-2	-	ASSPVRALGSSGELF
TRBV6-5	-	TRBJ1-3	-	ASSYEGAGNTIY
TRBV7-9	TRBD1	TRBJ1-5	-	ASRGGQGPQH
TRBV2	-	TRBJ2-7	-	ASSLGGPYEQY
TRBV7-3	-	TRBJ2-5	-	ASSLAAGARPETQY
TRBV27	TRBD1	TRBJ2-4	-	ASSPGQGKAKNIQY
TRBV4-1	-	TRBJ2-7	-	ASSQVEQDYEQY
TRBV25-1	-	TRBJ2-5	once	ASSVGETQY
TRBV7-8	-	TRBJ1-1	-	ASSLGQAGTEAF
TRBV6-1	TRBD1	TRBJ2-7	-	ASSEGQGLSYEQY
TRBV28	-	TRBJ1-1	-	ASSPTEARYTNTEAF
TRBV7-8	-	TRBJ1-5	once	ASSFTRNSNQPQH
TRBV5-1	-	TRBJ2-2	-	ASSLVAGELF
TRBV7-2	-	TRBJ2-1	-	ASSFLLAHEQF
TRBV7-6	TRBD2	TRBJ2-1	once	ASSLATMREGYNEQF
TRBV9	-	TRBJ2-3	-	ASSDGLWGDGTDTQY
TRBV14	-	TRBJ1-4	-	ASSQGGATNEKLF
TRBV4-3	-	TRBJ1-2	-	ASSQLLRARELDYGYT
TRBV2	TRBD2	TRBJ2-5	-	ASSPASGRETQY
TRBV4-1	-	TRBJ2-1	-	ASSPTASNYNEQF
TRBV7-3	-	TRBJ2-1	-	ASSSNLASPTNEQF
TRBV6-6	-	TRBJ1-2	-	ASSYTGAGFEGYT
TRBV5-1	-	TRBJ1-1	-	ASSLGAGADTEAF
TRBV19	-	TRBJ1-1	-	ASSIFGGEAF
TRBV10-3	TRBD2	TRBJ2-5	-	AISGGETQY
TRBV6-5	-	TRBJ1-2	-	ASSELRDGYT
TRBV9	-	TRBJ2-2	-	ASNLGGAHTGELF
TRBV10-3	-	TRBJ2-5	-	AIRVEGETQY